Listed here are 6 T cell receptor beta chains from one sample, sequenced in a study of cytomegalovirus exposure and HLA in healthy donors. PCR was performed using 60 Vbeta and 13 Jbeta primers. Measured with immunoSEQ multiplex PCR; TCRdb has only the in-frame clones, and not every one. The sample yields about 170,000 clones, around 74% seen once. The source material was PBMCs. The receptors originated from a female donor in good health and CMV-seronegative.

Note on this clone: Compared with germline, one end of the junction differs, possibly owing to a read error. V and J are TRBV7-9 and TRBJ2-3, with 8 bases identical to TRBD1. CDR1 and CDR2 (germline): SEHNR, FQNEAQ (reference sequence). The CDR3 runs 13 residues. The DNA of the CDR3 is TGTGCCAGCAGCCCCCAAGGGGGGACAGGCGCTTTTTTT. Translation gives CASSPQGGTGAFF.

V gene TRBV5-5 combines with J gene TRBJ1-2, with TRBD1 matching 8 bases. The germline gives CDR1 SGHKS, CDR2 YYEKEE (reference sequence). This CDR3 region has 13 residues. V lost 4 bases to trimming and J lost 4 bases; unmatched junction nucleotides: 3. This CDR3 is CASSEDRVYGYTF. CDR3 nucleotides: TGTGCCAGCAGCGAGGACAGGGTCTATGGCTACACCTTC.

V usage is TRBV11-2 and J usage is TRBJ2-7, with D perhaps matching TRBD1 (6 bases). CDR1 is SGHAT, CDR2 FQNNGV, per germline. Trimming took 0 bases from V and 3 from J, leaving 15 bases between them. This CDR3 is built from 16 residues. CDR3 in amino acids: CASSLDLMGAIYEQYF. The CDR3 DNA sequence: TGTGCCAGCAGCTTAGATCTAATGGGGGCAATCTACGAGCAGTACTTC.

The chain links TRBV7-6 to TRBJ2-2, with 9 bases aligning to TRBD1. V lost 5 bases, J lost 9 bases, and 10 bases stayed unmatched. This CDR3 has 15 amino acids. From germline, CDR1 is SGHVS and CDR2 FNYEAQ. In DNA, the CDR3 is TGTGCCAGCAGCCACGGGACAGGGAATCGGCGGGAGCTGTTTTTT. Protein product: CASSHGTGNRRELFF.

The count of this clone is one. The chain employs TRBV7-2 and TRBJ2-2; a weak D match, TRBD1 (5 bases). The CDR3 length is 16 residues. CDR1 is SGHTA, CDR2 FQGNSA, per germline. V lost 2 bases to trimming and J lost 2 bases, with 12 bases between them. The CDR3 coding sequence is TGTGCCAGCAGCTTACTTCCAACAGGAAACACCGGGGAGCTGTTTTTT. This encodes CASSLLPTGNTGELFF.

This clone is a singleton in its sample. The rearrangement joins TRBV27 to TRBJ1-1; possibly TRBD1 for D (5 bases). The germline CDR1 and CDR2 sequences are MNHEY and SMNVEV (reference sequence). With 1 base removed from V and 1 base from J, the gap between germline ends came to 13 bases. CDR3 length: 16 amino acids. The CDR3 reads CASSLYGGVWNTEAFF. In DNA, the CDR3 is TGTGCCAGCAGTTTATATGGGGGGGTTTGGAACACTGAAGCTTTCTTT.